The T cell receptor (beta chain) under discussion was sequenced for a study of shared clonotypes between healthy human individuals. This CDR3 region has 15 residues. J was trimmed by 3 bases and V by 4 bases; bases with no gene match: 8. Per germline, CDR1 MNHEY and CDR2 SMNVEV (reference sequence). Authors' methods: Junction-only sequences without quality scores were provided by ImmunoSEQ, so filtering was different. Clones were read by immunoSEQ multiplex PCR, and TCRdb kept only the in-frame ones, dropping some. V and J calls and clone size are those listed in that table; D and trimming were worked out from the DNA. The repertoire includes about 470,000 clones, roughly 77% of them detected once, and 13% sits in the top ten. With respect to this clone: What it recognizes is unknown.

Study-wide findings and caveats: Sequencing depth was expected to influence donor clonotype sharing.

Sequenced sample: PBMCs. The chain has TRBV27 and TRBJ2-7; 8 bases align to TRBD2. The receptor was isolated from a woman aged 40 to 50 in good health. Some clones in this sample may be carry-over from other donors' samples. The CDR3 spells CASSSPGLGNYEQYF. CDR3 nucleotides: TGTGCCAGCAGTTCCCCGGGACTAGGAAACTACGAGCAGTACTTC.